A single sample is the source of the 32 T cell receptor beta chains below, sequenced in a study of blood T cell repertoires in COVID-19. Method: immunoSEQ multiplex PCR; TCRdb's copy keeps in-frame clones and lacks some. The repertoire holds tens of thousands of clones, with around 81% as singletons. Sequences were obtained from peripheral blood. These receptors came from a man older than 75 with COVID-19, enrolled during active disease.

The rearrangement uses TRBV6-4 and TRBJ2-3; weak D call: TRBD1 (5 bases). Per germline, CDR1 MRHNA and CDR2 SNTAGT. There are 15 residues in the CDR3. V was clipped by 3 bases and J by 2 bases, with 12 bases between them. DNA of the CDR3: TGTGCCAGCAGTGAAACCAGGGCCCCCACAGATACGCAGTATTTT. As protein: CASSETRAPTDTQYF.

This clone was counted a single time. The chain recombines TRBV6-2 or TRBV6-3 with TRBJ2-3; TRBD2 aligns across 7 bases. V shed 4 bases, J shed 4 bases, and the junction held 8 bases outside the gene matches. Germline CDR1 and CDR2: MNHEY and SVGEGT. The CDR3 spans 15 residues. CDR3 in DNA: TGTGCCAGCAGTTCTTGGCGGGGGACTTCAGATACGCAGTATTTT. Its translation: CASSSWRGTSDTQYF.

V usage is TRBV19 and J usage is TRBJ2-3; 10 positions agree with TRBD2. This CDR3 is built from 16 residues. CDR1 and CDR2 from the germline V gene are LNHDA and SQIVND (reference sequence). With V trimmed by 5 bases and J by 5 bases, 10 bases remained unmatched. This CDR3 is CASSPRLAGERDTQYF. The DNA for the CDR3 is TGTGCCAGTAGTCCCCGACTAGCGGGTGAGCGAGATACGCAGTATTTT.

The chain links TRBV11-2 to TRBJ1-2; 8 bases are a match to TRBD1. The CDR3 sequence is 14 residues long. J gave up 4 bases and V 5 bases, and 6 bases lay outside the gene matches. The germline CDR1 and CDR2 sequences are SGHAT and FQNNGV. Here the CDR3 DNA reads TGTGCCAGCAGCGCGCGACAGGGGACCTATGGCTACACCTTC. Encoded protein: CASSARQGTYGYTF.

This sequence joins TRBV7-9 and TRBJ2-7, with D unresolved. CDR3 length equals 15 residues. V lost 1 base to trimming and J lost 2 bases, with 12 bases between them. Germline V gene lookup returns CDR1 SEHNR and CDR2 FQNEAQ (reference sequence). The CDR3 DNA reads TGTGCCAGCAGCTTAGGTGAGAACAGAGCCTACGAGCAGTACTTC. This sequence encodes CASSLGENRAYEQYF. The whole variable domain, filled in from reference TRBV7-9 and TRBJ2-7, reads DTGVSQNPRHKITKRGQNVTFRCDPISEHNRLYWYRQTLGQGPEFLTYFQNEAQLEKSRLLSDRFSAERPKGSFSTLEIQRTEQGDSAMYLCASSLGENRAYEQYFGPGTRLTVT.

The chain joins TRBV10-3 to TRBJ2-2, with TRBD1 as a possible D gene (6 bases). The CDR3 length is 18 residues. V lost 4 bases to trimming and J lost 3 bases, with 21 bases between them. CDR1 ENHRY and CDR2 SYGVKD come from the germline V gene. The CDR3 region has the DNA TGTGCCATCAGTGGACGACGGACAGACCTCGTCGACACCGGGGAGCTGTTTTTT. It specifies CAISGRRTDLVDTGELFF.

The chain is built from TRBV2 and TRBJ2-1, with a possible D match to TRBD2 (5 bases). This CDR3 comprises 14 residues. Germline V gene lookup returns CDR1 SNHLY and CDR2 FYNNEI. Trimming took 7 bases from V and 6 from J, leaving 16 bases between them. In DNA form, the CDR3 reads TGTGCCAGCAAACGAGCGGAAGGTAGCAATGAGCAGTTCTTC. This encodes CASKRAEGSNEQFF.

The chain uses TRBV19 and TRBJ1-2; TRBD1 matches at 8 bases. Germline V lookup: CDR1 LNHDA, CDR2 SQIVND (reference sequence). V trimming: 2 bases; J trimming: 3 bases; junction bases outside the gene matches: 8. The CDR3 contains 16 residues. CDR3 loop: CASSISADRAHYGYTF. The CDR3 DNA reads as TGTGCCAGTAGTATAAGTGCGGACAGGGCCCACTATGGCTACACCTTC.

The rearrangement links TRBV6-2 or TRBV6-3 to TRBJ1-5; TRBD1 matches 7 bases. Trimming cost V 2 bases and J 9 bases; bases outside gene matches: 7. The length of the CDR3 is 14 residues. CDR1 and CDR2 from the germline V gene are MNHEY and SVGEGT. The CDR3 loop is CASSYDRVPWPQHF. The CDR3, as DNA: TGTGCCAGCAGTTACGACAGGGTTCCGTGGCCCCAGCATTTT.

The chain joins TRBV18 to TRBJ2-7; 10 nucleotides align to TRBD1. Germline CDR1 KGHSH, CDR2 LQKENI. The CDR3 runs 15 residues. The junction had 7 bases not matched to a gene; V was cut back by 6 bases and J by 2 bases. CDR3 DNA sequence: TGTGCCAGCTCCCAGGGACAGGGGAACACCTACGAGCAGTACTTC. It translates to CASSQGQGNTYEQYF.

The CDR3 spells CASSDRVGAANQPQHF. CDR3 bases: TGTGCCAGCAGTGATAGAGTAGGGGCCGCGAATCAGCCCCAGCATTTT. V and J are TRBV2 and TRBJ1-5; D perhaps matches TRBD1 (5 bases). Germline V CDR1 and CDR2: SNHLY, FYNNEI. V lost 3 bases and J 4 bases, leaving 16 bases between the germline ends. The CDR3 covers 16 residues.

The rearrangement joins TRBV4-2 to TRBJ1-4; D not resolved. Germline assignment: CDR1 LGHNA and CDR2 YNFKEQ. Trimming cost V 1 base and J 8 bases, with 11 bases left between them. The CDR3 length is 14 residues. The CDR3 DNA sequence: TGTGCCAGCAGCCAAGGAGTTAGAGAGGAAAAACTGTTTTTT. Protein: CASSQGVREEKLFF.

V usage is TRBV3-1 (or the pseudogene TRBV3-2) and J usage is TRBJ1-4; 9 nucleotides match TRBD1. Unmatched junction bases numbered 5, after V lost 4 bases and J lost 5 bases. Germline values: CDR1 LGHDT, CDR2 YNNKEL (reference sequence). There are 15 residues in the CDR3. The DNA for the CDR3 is TGTGCCAGCAGCCCACAGACAGGGGGAAATGAAAAACTGTTTTTT. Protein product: CASSPQTGGNEKLFF.

The CDR3 DNA follows: TGCGCCAGCAGCCAAGGTCATTTGGGGCTAGCGGCCCAAGAGACCCAGTACTTC. Its protein is CASSQGHLGLAAQETQYF. The genes are TRBV4-1 and TRBJ2-5, with 7 bases identical to TRBD2. Germline loops: CDR1 MGHRA, CDR2 YSYEKL. The ends lost 1 base at V and 1 base at J; junction bases unmatched: 12. This CDR3 spans 18 amino acids.

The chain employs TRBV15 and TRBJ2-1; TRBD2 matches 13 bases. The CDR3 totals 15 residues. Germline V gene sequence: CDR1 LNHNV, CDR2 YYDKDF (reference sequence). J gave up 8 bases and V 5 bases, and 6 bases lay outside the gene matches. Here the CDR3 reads CATSGGTSGNHEQFF. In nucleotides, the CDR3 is TGTGCCACCAGCGGCGGGACTAGCGGGAACCATGAGCAGTTCTTC. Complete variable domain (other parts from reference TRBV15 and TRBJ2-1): DAMVIQNPRYQVTQFGKPVTLSCSQTLNHNVMYWYQQKSSQAPKLLFHYYDKDFNNEADTPDNFQSRRPNTSFCFLDIRSPGLGDTAMYLCATSGGTSGNHEQFFGPGTRLTVL.

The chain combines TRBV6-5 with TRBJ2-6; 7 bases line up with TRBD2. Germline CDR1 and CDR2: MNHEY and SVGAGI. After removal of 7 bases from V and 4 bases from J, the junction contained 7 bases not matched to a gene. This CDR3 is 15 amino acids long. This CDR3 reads CASTQGRAGANVLTF. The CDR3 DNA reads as TGTGCCAGCACCCAAGGGAGGGCGGGGGCCAACGTCCTGACTTTC.

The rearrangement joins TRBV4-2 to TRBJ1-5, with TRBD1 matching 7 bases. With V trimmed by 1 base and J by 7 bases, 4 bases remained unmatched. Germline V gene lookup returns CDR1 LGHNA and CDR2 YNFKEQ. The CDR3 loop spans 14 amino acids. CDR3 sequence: CASSQAGGKQPQHF. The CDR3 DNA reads TGTGCCAGCAGCCAAGCAGGGGGGAAACAGCCCCAGCATTTT.

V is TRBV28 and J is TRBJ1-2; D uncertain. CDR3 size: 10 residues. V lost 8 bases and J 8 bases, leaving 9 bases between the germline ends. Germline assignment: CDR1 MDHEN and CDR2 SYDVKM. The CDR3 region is CASFEAGYTF. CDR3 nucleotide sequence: TGTGCCAGCTTCGAGGCGGGCTACACCTTC.

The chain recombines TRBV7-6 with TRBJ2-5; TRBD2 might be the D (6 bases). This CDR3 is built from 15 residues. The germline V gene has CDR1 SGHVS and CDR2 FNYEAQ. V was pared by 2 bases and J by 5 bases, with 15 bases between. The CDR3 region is CASSLWEAGLETQYF. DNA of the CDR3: TGTGCCAGCAGCTTATGGGAGGCAGGGCTCGAGACCCAGTACTTC.

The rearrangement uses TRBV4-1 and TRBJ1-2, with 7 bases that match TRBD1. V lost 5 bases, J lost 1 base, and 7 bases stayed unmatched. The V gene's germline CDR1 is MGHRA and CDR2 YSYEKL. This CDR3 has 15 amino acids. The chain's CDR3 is CASSDRAGGNYGYTF. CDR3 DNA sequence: TGCGCCAGCAGCGACAGGGCAGGGGGTAACTATGGCTACACCTTC.

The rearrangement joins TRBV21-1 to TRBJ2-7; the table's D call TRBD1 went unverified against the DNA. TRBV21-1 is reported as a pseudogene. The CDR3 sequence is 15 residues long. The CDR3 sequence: CASSEGARVGREQYF. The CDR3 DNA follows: TGTGCCAGCAGCGAGGGGGCCAGGGTCGGACGCGAGCAGTACTTC.

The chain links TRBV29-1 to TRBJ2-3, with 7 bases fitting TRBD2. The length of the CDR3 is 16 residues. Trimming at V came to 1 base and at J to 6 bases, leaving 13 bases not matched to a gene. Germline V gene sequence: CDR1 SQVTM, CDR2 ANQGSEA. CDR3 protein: CSVEADRSGLRDTQYF. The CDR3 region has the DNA TGCAGCGTTGAAGCGGATCGTAGCGGGCTGAGGGATACGCAGTATTTT.

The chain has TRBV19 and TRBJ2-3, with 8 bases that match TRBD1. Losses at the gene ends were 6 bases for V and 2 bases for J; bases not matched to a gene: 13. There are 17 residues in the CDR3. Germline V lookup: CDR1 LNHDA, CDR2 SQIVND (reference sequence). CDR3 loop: CASSNQSPGGSTDTQYF. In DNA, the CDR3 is TGTGCCAGTAGCAACCAATCTCCAGGGGGCTCCACAGATACGCAGTATTTT.

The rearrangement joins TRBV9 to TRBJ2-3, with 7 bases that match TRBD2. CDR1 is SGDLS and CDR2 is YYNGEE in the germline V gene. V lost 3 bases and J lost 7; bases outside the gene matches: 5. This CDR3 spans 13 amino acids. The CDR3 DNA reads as TGTGCCAGCAGCGACGGGGACTACTATACGCAGTATTTT. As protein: CASSDGDYYTQYF.

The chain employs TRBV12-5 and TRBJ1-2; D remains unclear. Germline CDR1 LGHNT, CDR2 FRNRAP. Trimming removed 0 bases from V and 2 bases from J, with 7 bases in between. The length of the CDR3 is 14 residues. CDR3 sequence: CASGLVSRNYGYTF. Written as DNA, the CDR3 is TGTGCTAGTGGTTTGGTAAGCAGGAACTATGGCTACACCTTC.

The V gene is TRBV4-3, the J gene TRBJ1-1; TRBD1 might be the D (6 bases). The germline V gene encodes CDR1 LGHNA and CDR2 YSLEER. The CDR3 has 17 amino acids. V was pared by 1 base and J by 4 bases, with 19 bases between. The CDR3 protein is CASSQVRGWTSVTEAFF. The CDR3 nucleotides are TGCGCCAGCAGCCAAGTCAGGGGTTGGACTTCCGTCACTGAAGCTTTCTTT.

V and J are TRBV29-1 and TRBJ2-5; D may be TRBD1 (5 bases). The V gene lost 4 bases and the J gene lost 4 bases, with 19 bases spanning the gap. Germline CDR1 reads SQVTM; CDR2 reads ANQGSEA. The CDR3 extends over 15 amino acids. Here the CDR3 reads CSVGPTAGIGETQYF. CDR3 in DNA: TGCAGCGTTGGACCCACGGCAGGGATAGGAGAGACCCAGTACTTC.

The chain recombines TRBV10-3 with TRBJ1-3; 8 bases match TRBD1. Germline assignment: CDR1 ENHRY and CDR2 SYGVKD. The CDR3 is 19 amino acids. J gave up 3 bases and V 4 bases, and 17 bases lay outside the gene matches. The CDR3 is CAISGTTGVFTLGGNTIYF. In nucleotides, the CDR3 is TGTGCCATCAGTGGAACGACAGGGGTGTTTACTTTAGGTGGAAACACCATATATTTT.

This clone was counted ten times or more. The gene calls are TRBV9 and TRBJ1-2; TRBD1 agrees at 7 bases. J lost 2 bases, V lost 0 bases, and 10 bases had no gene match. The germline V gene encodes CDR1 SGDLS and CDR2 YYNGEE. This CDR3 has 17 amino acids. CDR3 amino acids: CASSVEPGQPLNYGYTF. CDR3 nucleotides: TGTGCCAGCAGCGTAGAGCCGGGACAGCCTTTAAACTATGGCTACACCTTC.

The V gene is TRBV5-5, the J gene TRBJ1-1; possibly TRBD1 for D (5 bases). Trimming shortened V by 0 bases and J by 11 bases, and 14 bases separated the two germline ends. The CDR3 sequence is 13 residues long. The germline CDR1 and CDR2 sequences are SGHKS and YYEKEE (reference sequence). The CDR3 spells CASSLEGKAGAFF. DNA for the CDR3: TGTGCCAGCAGCTTGGAGGGGAAGGCTGGGGCTTTCTTT.

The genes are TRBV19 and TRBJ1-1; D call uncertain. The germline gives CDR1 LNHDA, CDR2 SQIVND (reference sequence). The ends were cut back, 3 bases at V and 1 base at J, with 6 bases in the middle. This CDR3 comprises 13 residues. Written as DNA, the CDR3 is TGTGCCAGTAGTATTACACAGAACACTGAAGCTTTCTTT. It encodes CASSITQNTEAFF. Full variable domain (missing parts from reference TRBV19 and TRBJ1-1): DGGITQSPKYLFRKEGQNVTLSCEQNLNHDAMYWYRQDPGQGLRLIYYSQIVNDFQKGDIAEGYSVSREKKESFPLTVTSAQKNPTAFYLCASSITQNTEAFFGQGTRLTVV.

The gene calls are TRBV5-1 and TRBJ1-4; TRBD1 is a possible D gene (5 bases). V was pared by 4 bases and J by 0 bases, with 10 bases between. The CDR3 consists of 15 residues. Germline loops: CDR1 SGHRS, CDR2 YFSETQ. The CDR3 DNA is TGCGCCAGCAGCCCAGGGCCATCAACTAATGAAAAACTGTTTTTT. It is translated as CASSPGPSTNEKLFF.